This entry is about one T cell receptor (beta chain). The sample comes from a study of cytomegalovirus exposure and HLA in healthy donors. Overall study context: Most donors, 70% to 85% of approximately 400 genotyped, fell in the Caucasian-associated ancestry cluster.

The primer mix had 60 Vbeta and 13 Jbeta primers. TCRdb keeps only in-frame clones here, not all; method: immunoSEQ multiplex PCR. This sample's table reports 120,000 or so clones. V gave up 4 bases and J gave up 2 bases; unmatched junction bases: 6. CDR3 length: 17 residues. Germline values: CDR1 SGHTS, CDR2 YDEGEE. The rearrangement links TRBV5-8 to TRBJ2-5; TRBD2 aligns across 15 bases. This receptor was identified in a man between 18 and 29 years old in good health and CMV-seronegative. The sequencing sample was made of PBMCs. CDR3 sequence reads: CASSHGLAGGNQETQYF. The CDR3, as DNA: TGTGCCAGCAGCCACGGACTAGCGGGGGGGAATCAAGAGACCCAGTACTTC.